This T cell receptor beta chain was obtained from a study of blood T cells in healthy people across ages. Study-wide results and caveats: Possibly, changes in expanded clonotypes were confounded because donor CMV status was unknown. Higher diversity, along with more naive CD4+ cells, distinguished long-lived donors from aged donors.

As to this clonotype: Its antigen remains unidentified.

Trimming at V came to 4 bases and at J to 1 base, leaving 9 bases not matched to a gene. Germline CDR1 and CDR2: SGHRS and YFSETQ. CDR3 length: 16 amino acids. Sample-barcoded 5' priming and a J-beta primer mix drove a second PCR of roughly 6 to 12 cycles. MiXCR was run by TCRdb on the 5' RACE reads, yielding one entry per CDR3 protein. Of under 1 million distinct CDR3 sequences listed, about 42% are singletons. The receptor comes from a man in his sixties in good health. The V call is TRBV5-1, the J call TRBJ2-5, with 8 bases aligning to TRBD1. The sample consisted of blood. CDR3 sequence (DNA): TGCGCCAGCAGCGTCCGGGACAGGTTTACCCAAGAGACCCAGTACTTC. Translated, it gives CASSVRDRFTQETQYF.